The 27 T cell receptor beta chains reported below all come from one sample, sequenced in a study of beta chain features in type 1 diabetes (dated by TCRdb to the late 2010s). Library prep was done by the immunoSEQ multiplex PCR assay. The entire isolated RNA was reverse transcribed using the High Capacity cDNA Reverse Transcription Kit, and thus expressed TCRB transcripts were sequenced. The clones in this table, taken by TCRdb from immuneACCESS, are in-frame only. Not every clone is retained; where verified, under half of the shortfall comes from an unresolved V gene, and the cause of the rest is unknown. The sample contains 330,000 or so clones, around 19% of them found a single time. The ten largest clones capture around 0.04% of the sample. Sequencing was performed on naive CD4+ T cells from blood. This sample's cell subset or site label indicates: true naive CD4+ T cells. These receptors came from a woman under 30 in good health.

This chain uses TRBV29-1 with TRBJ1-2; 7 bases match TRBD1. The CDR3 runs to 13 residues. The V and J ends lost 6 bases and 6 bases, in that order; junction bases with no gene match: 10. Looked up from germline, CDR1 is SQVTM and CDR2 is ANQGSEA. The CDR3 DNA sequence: TGCAGCGTAGCCCGTGGCAGGGGGAATGGCTACACCTTC. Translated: CSVARGRGNGYTF.

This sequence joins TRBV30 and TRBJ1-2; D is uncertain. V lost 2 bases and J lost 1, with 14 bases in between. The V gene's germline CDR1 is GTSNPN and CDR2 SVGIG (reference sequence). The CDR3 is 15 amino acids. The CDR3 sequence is CAWSTEVYFNYGYTF. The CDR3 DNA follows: TGTGCCTGGAGTACAGAAGTATACTTTAACTATGGCTACACCTTC.

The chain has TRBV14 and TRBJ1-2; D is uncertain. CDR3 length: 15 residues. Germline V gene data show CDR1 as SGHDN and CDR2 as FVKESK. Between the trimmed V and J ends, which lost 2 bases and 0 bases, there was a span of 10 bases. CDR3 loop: CASSQPGTANYGYTF. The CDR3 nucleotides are TGTGCCAGCAGCCAACCGGGAACCGCTAACTATGGCTACACCTTC.

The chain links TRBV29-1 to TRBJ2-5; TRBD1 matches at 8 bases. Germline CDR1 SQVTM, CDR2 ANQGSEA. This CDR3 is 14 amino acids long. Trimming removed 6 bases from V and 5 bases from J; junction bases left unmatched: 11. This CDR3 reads CSVQARTGPETQYF. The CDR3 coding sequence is TGCAGCGTCCAAGCCCGGACAGGGCCGGAGACCCAGTACTTC. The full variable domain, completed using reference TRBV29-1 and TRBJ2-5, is SAVISQKPSRDICQRGTSLTIQCQVDSQVTMMFWYRQQPGQSLTLIATANQGSEATYESGFVIDKFPISRPNLTFSTLTVSNMSPEDSSIYLCSVQARTGPETQYFGPGTRLLVL.

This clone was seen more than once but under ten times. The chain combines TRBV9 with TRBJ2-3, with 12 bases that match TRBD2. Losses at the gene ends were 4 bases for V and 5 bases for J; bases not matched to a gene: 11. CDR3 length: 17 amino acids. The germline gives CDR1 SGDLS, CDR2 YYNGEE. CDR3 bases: TGTGCCAGCAGCTTCTCCTCGGGACTAGCGGGCGGAGATACGCAGTATTTT. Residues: CASSFSSGLAGGDTQYF.

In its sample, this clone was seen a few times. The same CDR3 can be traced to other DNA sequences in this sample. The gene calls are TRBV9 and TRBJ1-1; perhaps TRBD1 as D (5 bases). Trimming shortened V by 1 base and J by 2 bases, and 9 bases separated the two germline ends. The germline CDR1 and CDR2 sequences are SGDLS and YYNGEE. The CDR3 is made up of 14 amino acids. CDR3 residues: CASSVQGGNTEAFF. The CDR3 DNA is TGTGCCAGCAGCGTACAGGGAGGTAACACTGAAGCTTTCTTT.

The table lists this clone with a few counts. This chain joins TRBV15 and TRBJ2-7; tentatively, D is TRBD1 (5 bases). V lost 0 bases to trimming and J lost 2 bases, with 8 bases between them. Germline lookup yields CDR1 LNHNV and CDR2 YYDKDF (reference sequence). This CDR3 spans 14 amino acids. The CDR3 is CATSRDRVPYEQYF. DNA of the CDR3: TGTGCCACCAGCAGAGACAGGGTTCCCTACGAGCAGTACTTC. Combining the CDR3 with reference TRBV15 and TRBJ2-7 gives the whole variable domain DAMVIQNPRYQVTQFGKPVTLSCSQTLNHNVMYWYQQKSSQAPKLLFHYYDKDFNNEADTPDNFQSRRPNTSFCFLDIRSPGLGDTAMYLCATSRDRVPYEQYFGPGTRLTVT.

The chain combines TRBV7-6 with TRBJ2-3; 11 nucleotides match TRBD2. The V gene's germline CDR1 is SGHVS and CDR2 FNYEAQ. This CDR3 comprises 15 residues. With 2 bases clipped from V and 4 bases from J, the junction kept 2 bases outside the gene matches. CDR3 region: CASSLRTSGSDTQYF. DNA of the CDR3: TGTGCCAGCAGCTTAAGGACTAGCGGGTCAGATACGCAGTATTTT.

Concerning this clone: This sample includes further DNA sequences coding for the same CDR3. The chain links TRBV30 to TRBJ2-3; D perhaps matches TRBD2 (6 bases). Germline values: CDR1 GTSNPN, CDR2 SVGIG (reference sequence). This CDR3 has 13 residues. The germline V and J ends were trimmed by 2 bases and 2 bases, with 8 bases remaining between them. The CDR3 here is CAWSRRDTDTQYF. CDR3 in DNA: TGTGCCTGGAGTAGGAGGGACACAGATACGCAGTATTTT.

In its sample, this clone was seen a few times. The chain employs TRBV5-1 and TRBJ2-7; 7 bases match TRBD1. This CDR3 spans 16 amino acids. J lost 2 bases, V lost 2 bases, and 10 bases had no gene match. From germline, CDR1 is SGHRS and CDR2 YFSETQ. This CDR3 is CASSFRERTGTYEQYF. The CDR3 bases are TGCGCCAGCAGCTTCAGGGAAAGGACAGGAACCTACGAGCAGTACTTC.

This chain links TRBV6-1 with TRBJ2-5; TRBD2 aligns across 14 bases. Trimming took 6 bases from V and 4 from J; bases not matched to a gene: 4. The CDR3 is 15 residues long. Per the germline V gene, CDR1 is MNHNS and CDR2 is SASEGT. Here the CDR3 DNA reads TGTGCCAGCAGACAAGGGACTAGCGGGAGAGAGACCCAGTACTTC. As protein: CASRQGTSGRETQYF.

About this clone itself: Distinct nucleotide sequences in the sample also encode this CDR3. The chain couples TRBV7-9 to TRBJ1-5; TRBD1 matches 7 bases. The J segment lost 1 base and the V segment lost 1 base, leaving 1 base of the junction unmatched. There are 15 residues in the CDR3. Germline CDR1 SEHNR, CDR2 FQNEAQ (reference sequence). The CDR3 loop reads CASSLGTGSNQPQHF. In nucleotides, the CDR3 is TGTGCCAGCAGCTTAGGGACAGGCAGCAATCAGCCCCAGCATTTT.

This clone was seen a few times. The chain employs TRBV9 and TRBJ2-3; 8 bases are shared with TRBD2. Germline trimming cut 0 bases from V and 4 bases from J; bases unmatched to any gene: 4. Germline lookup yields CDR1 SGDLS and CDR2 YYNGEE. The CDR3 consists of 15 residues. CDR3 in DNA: TGTGCCAGCAGCGTAGAACTAGCGGTAGCAGATACGCAGTATTTT. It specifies CASSVELAVADTQYF.

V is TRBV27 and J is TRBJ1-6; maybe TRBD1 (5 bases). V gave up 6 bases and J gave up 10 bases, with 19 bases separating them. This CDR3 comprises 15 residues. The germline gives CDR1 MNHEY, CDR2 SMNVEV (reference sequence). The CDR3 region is CASSPSGGIWSPLHF. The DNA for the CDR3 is TGTGCCAGCAGCCCTTCGGGGGGAATCTGGTCACCCCTCCACTTT.

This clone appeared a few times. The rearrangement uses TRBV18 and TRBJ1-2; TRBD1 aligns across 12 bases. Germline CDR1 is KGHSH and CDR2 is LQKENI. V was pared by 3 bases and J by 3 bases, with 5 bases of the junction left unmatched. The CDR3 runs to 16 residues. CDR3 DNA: TGTGCCAGCTCACCCGCCGGGACAGGGGGCCACTATGGCTACACCTTC. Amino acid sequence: CASSPAGTGGHYGYTF.

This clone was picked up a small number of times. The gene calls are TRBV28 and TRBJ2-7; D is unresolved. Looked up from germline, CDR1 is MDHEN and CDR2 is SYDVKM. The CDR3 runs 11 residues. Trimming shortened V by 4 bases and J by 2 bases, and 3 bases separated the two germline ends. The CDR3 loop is CASSSAYEQYF. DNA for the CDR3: TGTGCCAGCAGTTCTGCCTACGAGCAGTACTTC.

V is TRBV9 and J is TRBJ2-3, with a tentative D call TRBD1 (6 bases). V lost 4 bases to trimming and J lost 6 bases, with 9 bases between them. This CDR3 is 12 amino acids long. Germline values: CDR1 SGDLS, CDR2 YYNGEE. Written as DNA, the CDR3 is TGTGCCAGCAGCCTGAGGGGGGATACGCAGTATTTT. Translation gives CASSLRGDTQYF. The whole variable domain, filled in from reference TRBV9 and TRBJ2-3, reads DSGVTQTPKHLITATGQRVTLRCSPRSGDLSVYWYQQSLDQGLQFLIQYYNGEERAKGNILERFSAQQFPDLHSELNLSSLELGDSALYFCASSLRGDTQYFGPGTRLTVL.

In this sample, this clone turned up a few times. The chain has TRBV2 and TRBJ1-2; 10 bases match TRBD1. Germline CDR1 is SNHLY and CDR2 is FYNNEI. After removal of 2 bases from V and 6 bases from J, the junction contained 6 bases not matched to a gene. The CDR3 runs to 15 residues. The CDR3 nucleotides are TGTGCCAGCAGTGAAACTTGGACAGGGGGAAATGGCTACACCTTC. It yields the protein CASSETWTGGNGYTF.

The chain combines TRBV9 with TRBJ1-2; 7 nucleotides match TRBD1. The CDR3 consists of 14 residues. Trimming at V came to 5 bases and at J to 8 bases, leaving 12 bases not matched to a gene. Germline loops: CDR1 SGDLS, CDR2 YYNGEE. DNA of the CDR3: TGTGCCAGCAGTGCCGGGACAGCCTGGAGCGGCTACACCTTC. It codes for CASSAGTAWSGYTF.

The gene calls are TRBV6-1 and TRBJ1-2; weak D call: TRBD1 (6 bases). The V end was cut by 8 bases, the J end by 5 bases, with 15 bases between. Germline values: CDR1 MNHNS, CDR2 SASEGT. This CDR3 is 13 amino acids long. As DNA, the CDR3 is TGTGCCAGCGCCCGGGACACTGGTTATGGCTACACCTTC. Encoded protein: CASARDTGYGYTF.

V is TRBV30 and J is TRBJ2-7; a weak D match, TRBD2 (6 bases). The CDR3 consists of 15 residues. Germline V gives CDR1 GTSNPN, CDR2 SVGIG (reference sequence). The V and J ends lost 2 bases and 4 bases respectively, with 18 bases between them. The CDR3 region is CAWSLLASGSYEQYF. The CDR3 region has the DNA TGTGCCTGGAGTCTACTAGCTTCGGGGTCGTACGAGCAGTACTTC.

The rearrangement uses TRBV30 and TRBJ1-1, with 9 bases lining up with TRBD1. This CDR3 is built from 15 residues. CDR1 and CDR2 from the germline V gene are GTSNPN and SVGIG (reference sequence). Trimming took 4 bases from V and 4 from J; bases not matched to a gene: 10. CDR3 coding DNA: TGTGCCTGGACCGGGACAGGGTACTTAGGCACTGAAGCTTTCTTT. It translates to CAWTGTGYLGTEAFF.

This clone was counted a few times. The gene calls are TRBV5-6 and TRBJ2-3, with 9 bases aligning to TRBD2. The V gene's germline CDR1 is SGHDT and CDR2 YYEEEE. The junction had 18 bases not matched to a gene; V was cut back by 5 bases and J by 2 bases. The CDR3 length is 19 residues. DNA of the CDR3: TGTGCCAGCAGTGCCCCGGGGGTTTGGGTAGCGGGGGACACAGATACGCAGTATTTT. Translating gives CASSAPGVWVAGDTDTQYF. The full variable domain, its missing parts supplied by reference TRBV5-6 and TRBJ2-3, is DAGVTQSPTHLIKTRGQQVTLRCSPKSGHDTVSWYQQALGQGPQFIFQYYEEEERQRGNFPDRFSGHQFPNYSSELNVNALLLGDSALYLCASSAPGVWVAGDTDTQYFGPGTRLTVL.

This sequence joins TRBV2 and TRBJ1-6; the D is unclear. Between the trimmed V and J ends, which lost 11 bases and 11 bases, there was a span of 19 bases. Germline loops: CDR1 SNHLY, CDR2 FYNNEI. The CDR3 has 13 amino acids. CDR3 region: CAGQTGNGTPLHF. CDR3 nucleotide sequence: TGTGCCGGGCAAACGGGGAACGGCACACCCCTCCACTTT.

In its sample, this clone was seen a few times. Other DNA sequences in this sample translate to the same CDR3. CDR3 residues: CASSLPGQPQHF. The CDR3 coding sequence is TGTGCCAGCAGCTTACCAGGTCAGCCCCAGCATTTT. This chain uses TRBV7-9 with TRBJ1-5; no firm D call. The CDR3 has 12 residues. Germline V gene sequence: CDR1 SEHNR, CDR2 FQNEAQ (reference sequence). The V and J ends lost 2 bases and 6 bases respectively, with 5 bases between them.

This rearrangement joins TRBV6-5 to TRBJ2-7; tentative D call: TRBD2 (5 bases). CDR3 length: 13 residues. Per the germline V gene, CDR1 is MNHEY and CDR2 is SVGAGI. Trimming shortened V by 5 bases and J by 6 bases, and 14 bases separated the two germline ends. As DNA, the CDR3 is TGTGCCAGCAGTACCGGGGTCCCTCGCGAGCAGTACTTC. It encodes CASSTGVPREQYF.

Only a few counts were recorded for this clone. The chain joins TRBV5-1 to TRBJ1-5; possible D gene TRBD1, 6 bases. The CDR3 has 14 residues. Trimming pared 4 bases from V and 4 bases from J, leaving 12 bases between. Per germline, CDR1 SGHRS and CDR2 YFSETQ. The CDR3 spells CASSAGVNNQPQHF. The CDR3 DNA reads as TGCGCCAGCAGCGCAGGGGTGAATAATCAGCCCCAGCATTTT.